Shown below are 30 T cell receptor beta chains from a single sample sequenced in a study of cytomegalovirus exposure and HLA in healthy donors. The PCR ran on 60 Vbeta and 13 Jbeta primers. Sequencing used immunoSEQ multiplex PCR; TCRdb keeps in-frame clones, though not all of them. The table shows 150,000 or so clones, with 76% occurring only once. Sequencing was carried out using PBMCs. The receptor source for this set is a male donor in good health and CMV-seronegative.

This clone showed up just a few times. This chain uses TRBV9 with TRBJ2-1; TRBD2 aligns across 8 bases. CDR3 length: 15 amino acids. The junction had 3 bases not matched to a gene; V was cut back by 4 bases and J by 0 bases. From germline, CDR1 is SGDLS and CDR2 YYNGEE. The CDR3 DNA reads TGTGCCAGCAGCTTTACTAGCGGCTCCTACAATGAGCAGTTCTTC. Protein product: CASSFTSGSYNEQFF.

J is TRBJ1-1 and V is TRBV7-2; TRBD1 matches at 7 bases. The CDR3 runs 12 residues. CDR1 is SGHTA, CDR2 FQGNSA, per germline. Trimming took 2 bases from V and 14 from J; bases not matched to a gene: 8. The CDR3 nucleotides read TGTGCCAGCAGCTTATTAGGGACAGAGGCGTTCTTT. This codes for CASSLLGTEAFF.

This clone was seen just once. V gene TRBV7-9 combines with J gene TRBJ1-1, with 9 bases that match TRBD1. CDR3 size: 18 residues. The ends lost 5 bases at V and 1 base at J; junction bases unmatched: 14. Germline V gene data show CDR1 as SEHNR and CDR2 as FQNEAQ (reference sequence). As DNA, the CDR3 is TGTGCCAGCAGCCCACTCGGGGACAGGGAAAAGAGGAACACTGAAGCTTTCTTT. This encodes CASSPLGDREKRNTEAFF.

V gene TRBV27 combines with J gene TRBJ1-2; no definite D call. The CDR3 runs 14 residues. V was clipped by 3 bases and J by 2 bases, with 10 bases between them. Germline values: CDR1 MNHEY, CDR2 SMNVEV (reference sequence). The CDR3 DNA is TGTGCCAGCAGTTTTCATGCGGCGAACTATGGCTACACCTTC. Translated: CASSFHAANYGYTF.

The rearrangement links TRBV27 to TRBJ2-4, with D perhaps TRBD1 (8 bases). V was clipped by 6 bases and J by 5 bases, with 20 bases between them. Germline V gene sequence: CDR1 MNHEY, CDR2 SMNVEV (reference sequence). The CDR3 spans 16 residues. CDR3 nucleotide sequence: TGTGCCAGCAGCACAATCCACACAGGGGGGGAAAACATTCAGTACTTC. Amino acids: CASSTIHTGGENIQYF.

V is TRBV7-2 and J is TRBJ1-2; D may be TRBD1 (6 bases). Trimming took 1 base from V and 4 from J, leaving 13 bases between them. Germline CDR1 reads SGHTA; CDR2 reads FQGNSA. This CDR3 region has 15 residues. CDR3 protein: CASSLGAGTIYGYTF. CDR3 coding DNA: TGTGCCAGCAGCTTAGGGGCAGGGACAATCTATGGCTACACCTTC.

This chain uses TRBV16 with TRBJ1-1, with D unclear. CDR1 is KGHSY, CDR2 FQNENV, per germline. V was clipped by 0 bases and J by 4 bases, with 9 bases between them. The CDR3 is 14 amino acids. The CDR3 DNA sequence: TGTGCCAGCAGCCAATCTCCGTATAGCACTGAAGCTTTCTTT. Residues: CASSQSPYSTEAFF. Full variable domain (rest looked up from reference TRBV16 and TRBJ1-1): GEEVAQTPKHLVRGEGQKAKLYCAPIKGHSYVFWYQQVLKNEFKFLISFQNENVFDETGMPKERFSAKCLPNSPCSLEIQATKLEDSAVYFCASSQSPYSTEAFFGQGTRLTVV.

The V call is TRBV29-1, the J call TRBJ1-1; D is possibly TRBD1 (6 bases). Germline lookup yields CDR1 SQVTM and CDR2 ANQGSEA. CDR3 length: 13 amino acids. V lost 0 bases to trimming and J lost 6 bases, with 11 bases between them. CDR3 amino acids: CSVEDGGAPEAFF. The DNA for the CDR3 is TGCAGCGTTGAAGATGGGGGGGCGCCTGAAGCTTTCTTT.

This sequence joins TRBV5-1 and TRBJ2-3; 9 bases are shared with TRBD2. In germline, CDR1 is SGHRS, CDR2 YFSETQ. The CDR3 runs to 16 residues. With 5 bases clipped from V and 6 bases from J, the junction kept 13 bases outside the gene matches. CDR3 coding DNA: TGCGCCAGCAGTTTGTCTCCTAGCGGGGCCCGGGATACGCAGTATTTT. This codes for CASSLSPSGARDTQYF. The complete variable domain, with remaining parts taken from reference TRBV5-1 and TRBJ2-3, reads KAGVTQTPRYLIKTRGQQVTLSCSPISGHRSVSWYQQTPGQGLQFLFEYFSETQRNKGNFPGRFSGRQFSNSRSEMNVSTLELGDSALYLCASSLSPSGARDTQYFGPGTRLTVL.

In its sample, this clone was seen a few times. The rearrangement links TRBV27 to TRBJ2-5, with 11 bases lining up with TRBD2. CDR1 and CDR2 from the germline V gene are MNHEY and SMNVEV (reference sequence). The CDR3 spans 12 residues. V lost 4 bases to trimming and J lost 14 bases; unmatched junction nucleotides: 6. The CDR3 DNA follows: TGTGCCAGCAGTTCGATAGCGGGAGGGCATTACTTC. It yields the protein CASSSIAGGHYF.

The V and J genes are TRBV7-9 and TRBJ2-2; D not resolved. Trimming removed 5 bases from V and 7 bases from J, with 11 bases in between. Germline CDR1 SEHNR, CDR2 FQNEAQ (reference sequence). The CDR3 sequence is 13 residues long. This chain's CDR3 is CASSPIGSGELFF. DNA of the CDR3: TGTGCCAGCAGCCCGATTGGTAGCGGGGAGCTGTTTTTT.

There are a few counts of this clone. As DNA, the CDR3 is TGTGCCAGCAGTGTTAGATCACGGATGACAGGGGTCCACGGGGAGCTGTTTTTT. The encoded protein is CASSVRSRMTGVHGELFF. This chain uses TRBV28 with TRBJ2-2, with TRBD1 matching over 8 bases. Germline trimming cut 5 bases from V and 7 bases from J; bases unmatched to any gene: 18. Germline V gene lookup returns CDR1 MDHEN and CDR2 SYDVKM. The CDR3 consists of 18 residues.

The chain uses TRBV30 and TRBJ1-2, with D possibly being TRBD1 (5 bases). V dropped 2 bases and J dropped 3 bases, with 10 bases sitting between them. Germline V gives CDR1 GTSNPN, CDR2 SVGIG (reference sequence). This CDR3 region has 13 residues. In DNA, the CDR3 is TGTGCCTGGAGTCGACAGCGGGACTATGGCTACACCTTC. As protein: CAWSRQRDYGYTF.

The gene calls are TRBV11-2 and TRBJ2-1; 12 bases line up with TRBD2. With V trimmed by 4 bases and J by 9 bases, 13 bases remained unmatched. The length of the CDR3 is 17 residues. Germline CDR1 reads SGHAT; CDR2 reads FQNNGV. The CDR3 reads CASSSFHGLAGPGEQFF. The CDR3 DNA reads as TGTGCCAGCAGCTCCTTCCATGGACTAGCGGGGCCAGGTGAGCAGTTCTTC.

The chain combines TRBV7-8 with TRBJ2-1, with D perhaps TRBD2 (5 bases). Per the germline V gene, CDR1 is SGHVS and CDR2 is FQNEAQ. V was trimmed by 1 base and J by 8 bases, leaving 6 bases between them. This CDR3 has 12 amino acids. CDR3 amino acids: CASSLGEHEQFF. The DNA of the CDR3 is TGTGCCAGCAGCTTAGGGGAGCATGAGCAGTTCTTC.

The chain uses TRBV6-5 and TRBJ2-2; 11 bases fit TRBD1. The V segment lost 6 bases and the J segment 3 bases; nucleotides outside the gene matches: 0. Germline-derived CDR1 and CDR2 are MNHEY and SVGAGI. This CDR3 contains 14 residues. CDR3 sequence: CASRGQGDTGELFF. CDR3 coding DNA: TGTGCCAGCAGGGGACAGGGGGACACCGGGGAGCTGTTTTTT.

The CDR3 bases are TGTGCCAGCAGCCCGCTAGCGGGAGCGGTGGACAATGAGCAGTTCTTC. Translated, it gives CASSPLAGAVDNEQFF. The chain recombines TRBV7-2 with TRBJ2-1; 10 bases match TRBD2. Per the germline V gene, CDR1 is SGHTA and CDR2 is FQGNSA. J gave up 5 bases and V 5 bases, and 9 bases lay outside the gene matches. The CDR3 consists of 16 residues. The variable domain in full, completed from reference TRBV7-2 and TRBJ2-1, reads GAGVSQSPSNKVTEKGKDVELRCDPISGHTALYWYRQSLGQGLEFLIYFQGNSAPDKSGLPSDRFSAERTGGSVSTLTIQRTQQEDSAVYLCASSPLAGAVDNEQFFGPGTRLTVL.

This chain connects TRBV7-2 to TRBJ2-1, with 9 bases aligning to TRBD2. The length of the CDR3 is 14 residues. Germline CDR1 reads SGHTA; CDR2 reads FQGNSA. V was clipped by 8 bases and J by 4 bases; unmatched bases: 6. The CDR3, as DNA: TGTGCCAGCCGGGGGCTAGCGGGGTACAATGAGCAGTTCTTC. Protein: CASRGLAGYNEQFF.

CDR3 region: CASSLKPNYGYTF. In nucleotides, the CDR3 is TGTGCCAGCAGTTTAAAGCCTAACTATGGCTACACCTTC. The chain employs TRBV27 and TRBJ1-2, with D unclear. In germline, CDR1 is MNHEY, CDR2 SMNVEV (reference sequence). V shed 2 bases and J shed 0 bases, with 4 bases lying between them. This CDR3 comprises 13 residues.

This clone has only a few counts. The chain uses TRBV7-9 and TRBJ2-5; perhaps TRBD1 as D (6 bases). V lost 4 bases to trimming and J lost 4 bases, with 19 bases between them. The CDR3 spans 16 residues. The germline V gene has CDR1 SEHNR and CDR2 FQNEAQ (reference sequence). The chain's CDR3 is CASSSGGQSFRETQYF. CDR3 DNA sequence: TGTGCCAGCAGCTCAGGCGGACAGTCCTTTCGAGAGACCCAGTACTTC.

J is TRBJ2-1 and V is TRBV5-5, with 9 bases that match TRBD2. V dropped 5 bases and J dropped 5; count of bases not matched to a gene: 11. This CDR3 has 16 residues. Germline lookup yields CDR1 SGHKS and CDR2 YYEKEE (reference sequence). The CDR3 is CASSSGLARTNNEQFF. The CDR3 region has the DNA TGTGCCAGCAGTTCCGGACTAGCGCGAACAAACAATGAGCAGTTCTTC.

This chain uses TRBV11-3 with TRBJ2-2; 11 positions match TRBD2. CDR1 SGHNT and CDR2 YENEEA come from the germline V gene. This CDR3 region has 17 residues. Trimming removed 4 bases from V and 1 base from J; junction bases left unmatched: 5. CDR3 nucleotides: TGTGCCAGCAGCTACTATACTAGCGGGGGGAACACCGGGGAGCTGTTTTTT. It yields the protein CASSYYTSGGNTGELFF.

The chain recombines TRBV28 with TRBJ1-5; TRBD1 aligns across 7 bases. Germline V gene lookup returns CDR1 MDHEN and CDR2 SYDVKM. The CDR3 runs to 15 residues. The V and J ends lost 6 bases and 1 base, in that order; junction bases with no gene match: 6. The CDR3 region has the DNA TGTGCCAGCAGACTACAGGGGATCAGCAATCAGCCCCAGCATTTT. Its translation: CASRLQGISNQPQHF.

This rearrangement joins TRBV12-5 to TRBJ2-1; 11 positions match TRBD2. This CDR3 has 15 amino acids. The trim removed 1 base at V and 9 bases at J, leaving 5 bases unmatched. Looked up from germline, CDR1 is LGHNT and CDR2 is FRNRAP. DNA for the CDR3: TGTGCTAGTGGTTTGGGTAGCGGGGGGGCCAGTGAGCAGTTCTTC. Its protein product is CASGLGSGGASEQFF.

This clone was seen only a few times. The genes are TRBV7-8 and TRBJ1-1; TRBD1 agrees at 7 bases. The CDR3 loop spans 16 amino acids. From germline, CDR1 is SGHVS and CDR2 FQNEAQ. V shed 5 bases and J 3 bases; nucleotides not matched to a gene: 12. The CDR3 sequence: CASSQRTGRGHTEAFF. CDR3 nucleotides: TGTGCCAGCAGCCAAAGGACAGGACGCGGGCACACTGAAGCTTTCTTT.

The J gene is TRBJ2-1, the V gene TRBV10-2; D is undetermined. V lost 4 bases and J lost 7, with 11 bases in between. Germline CDR1 reads WSHSY; CDR2 reads SAAADI. The CDR3 spans 13 residues. CDR3 bases: TGCGCCAGCAGTGTTAGCCAAGGAAATGAGCAGTTCTTC. It is translated as CASSVSQGNEQFF.

This sequence joins TRBV7-9 and TRBJ2-1; 8 nucleotides agree with TRBD2. CDR1 is SEHNR and CDR2 is FQNEAQ in the germline V gene (reference sequence). This CDR3 comprises 13 residues. With V trimmed by 6 bases and J by 10 bases, 8 bases remained unmatched. The CDR3 nucleotides read TGTGCCAGCAGTTTACTAGCGGTTGGGGAGCAGTTCTTC. Translating gives CASSLLAVGEQFF.

The rearrangement links TRBV28 to TRBJ1-3, with D unresolved. V was trimmed by 3 bases and J by 1 base, leaving 13 bases between them. CDR1 MDHEN and CDR2 SYDVKM come from the germline V gene. The CDR3 extends over 16 amino acids. The CDR3 sequence: CASSLHDGISGNTIYF. CDR3 in DNA: TGTGCCAGCAGTTTGCACGACGGGATTTCTGGAAACACCATATATTTT.

This CDR3 reads CASKGQPGYEQYF. Here the CDR3 DNA reads TGCGCCAGCAAAGGACAGCCCGGCTACGAGCAGTACTTC. The V gene is TRBV10-2, the J gene TRBJ2-7, with TRBD1 as a possible D gene (6 bases). CDR3 length: 13 residues. The germline CDR1 and CDR2 sequences are WSHSY and SAAADI. The germline V and J ends were trimmed by 7 bases and 3 bases, with 13 bases remaining between them.

The chain combines TRBV28 with TRBJ2-7; no clear D. V was clipped by 4 bases and J by 0 bases, with 13 bases between them. The CDR3 covers 15 residues. In germline, CDR1 is MDHEN, CDR2 SYDVKM. In DNA, the CDR3 is TGTGCCAGCAGTTCCGCTTTACGGAGCTCCTACGAGCAGTACTTC. It specifies CASSSALRSSYEQYF.